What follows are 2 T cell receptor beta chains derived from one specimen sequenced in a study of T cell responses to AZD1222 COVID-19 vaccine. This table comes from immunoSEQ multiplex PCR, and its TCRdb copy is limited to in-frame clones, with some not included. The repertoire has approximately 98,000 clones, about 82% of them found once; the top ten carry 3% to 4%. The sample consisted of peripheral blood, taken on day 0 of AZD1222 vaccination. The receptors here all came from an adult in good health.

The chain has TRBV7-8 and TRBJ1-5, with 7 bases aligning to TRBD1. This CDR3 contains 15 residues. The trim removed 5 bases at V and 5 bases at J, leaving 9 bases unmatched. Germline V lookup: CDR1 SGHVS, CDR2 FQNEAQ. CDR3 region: CASSLTTGDYQPQHF. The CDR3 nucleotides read TGTGCCAGCAGCCTGACTACAGGGGACTATCAGCCCCAGCATTTT.

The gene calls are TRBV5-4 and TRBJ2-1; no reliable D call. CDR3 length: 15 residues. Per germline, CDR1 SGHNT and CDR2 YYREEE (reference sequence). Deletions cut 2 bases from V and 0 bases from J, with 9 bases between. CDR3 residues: CASSFGSNSYNEQFF. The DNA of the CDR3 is TGTGCCAGCAGCTTCGGATCTAACTCCTACAATGAGCAGTTCTTC. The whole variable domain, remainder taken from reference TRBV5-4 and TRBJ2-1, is ETGVTQSPTHLIKTRGQQVTLRCSSQSGHNTVSWYQQALGQGPQFIFQYYREEENGRGNFPPRFSGLQFPNYSSELNVNALELDDSALYLCASSFGSNSYNEQFFGPGTRLTVL.